These 18 T cell receptor beta chains originate from one sample sequenced in a study of blood T cell repertoires in COVID-19. Repertoires were generated with immunoSEQ multiplex PCR, while TCRdb's copy carries only in-frame clones and drops some. In the table there are some 57,000 clones, approximately 85% of which are singletons. The sequenced material came from peripheral blood. These receptors were collected from a woman older than 75 with acute or convalescent COVID-19.

The chain recombines TRBV30 with TRBJ1-2, with a tentative D call TRBD1 (5 bases). Trimming removed 3 bases from V and 6 bases from J, with 11 bases in between. Germline V gene lookup returns CDR1 GTSNPN and CDR2 SVGIG (reference sequence). The CDR3 spans 12 residues. The CDR3 is CAWRFGGNGYTF. CDR3 nucleotide sequence: TGTGCCTGGAGGTTCGGGGGGAATGGCTACACCTTC.

The chain has TRBV12-5 and TRBJ2-1, with a tentative D call TRBD1 (5 bases). CDR1 and CDR2 (germline): LGHNT, FRNRAP. Trimming took 6 bases from V and 0 from J, leaving 15 bases between them. This CDR3 has 16 amino acids. CDR3 bases: TGTGCTAGTGGGCCCCCAACAGGTGCCTCCTACAATGAGCAGTTCTTC. Residues: CASGPPTGASYNEQFF.

The V and J genes are TRBV18 and TRBJ2-2; possible D gene TRBD1, 6 bases. CDR3 size: 15 residues. V lost 0 bases to trimming and J lost 5 bases, with 10 bases between them. Germline loops: CDR1 KGHSH, CDR2 LQKENI. CDR3 in DNA: TGTGCCAGCTCACCACCAGGGGGAAAGACCGGGGAGCTGTTTTTT. It is translated as CASSPPGGKTGELFF.

The V call is TRBV9, the J call TRBJ2-7, with D possibly being TRBD2 (6 bases). The CDR3 loop spans 15 amino acids. Germline V gene data show CDR1 as SGDLS and CDR2 as YYNGEE. Trimming removed 0 bases at V and 4 bases at J, with 14 bases between. The CDR3 reads CASSVGEDTAYEQYV. Here the CDR3 DNA reads TGTGCCAGCAGCGTAGGGGAGGATACAGCTTACGAGCAGTACGTC.

The chain combines TRBV19 with TRBJ1-5, with D tentatively TRBD1 (6 bases). Germline assignment: CDR1 LNHDA and CDR2 SQIVND (reference sequence). Trimming took 3 bases from V and 9 from J, leaving 12 bases between them. This CDR3 comprises 13 residues. CDR3 nucleotides: TGTGCCAGTAGTATGGACAGCATAGGGCCCCAGCATTTT. This translates into CASSMDSIGPQHF.

The chain employs TRBV24-1 and TRBJ1-1; possibly TRBD1 for D (5 bases). The CDR3 consists of 12 residues. In germline, CDR1 is KGHDR, CDR2 SFDVKD. Trimming removed 10 bases at V and 1 base at J, with 9 bases between. CDR3 region: CATRGGNTEAFF. CDR3 nucleotides: TGTGCCACGCGCGGGGGGAACACTGAAGCTTTCTTT.

This sequence joins TRBV15 and TRBJ1-4; D unclear. V was clipped by 0 bases and J by 0 bases, with 5 bases between them. The CDR3 has 15 amino acids. In germline, CDR1 is LNHNV, CDR2 YYDKDF (reference sequence). CDR3 sequence: CATSREPATNEKLFF. The CDR3, as DNA: TGTGCCACCAGCAGAGAACCAGCAACTAATGAAAAACTGTTTTTT. Full variable domain (remainder filled in from reference TRBV15 and TRBJ1-4): DAMVIQNPRYQVTQFGKPVTLSCSQTLNHNVMYWYQQKSSQAPKLLFHYYDKDFNNEADTPDNFQSRRPNTSFCFLDIRSPGLGDTAMYLCATSREPATNEKLFFGSGTQLSVL.

The rearrangement links TRBV2 to TRBJ2-7; D might be TRBD1 (6 bases). The CDR3 runs to 13 residues. V was shortened by 6 bases and J by 4 bases, with 13 bases between the two germline ends. Germline CDR1 and CDR2: SNHLY and FYNNEI. CDR3 in amino acids: CASSDLTGYEQYF. The CDR3 DNA follows: TGTGCCAGCAGCGACTTAACAGGGTACGAGCAGTACTTC.

The chain combines TRBV27 with TRBJ2-6; D ambiguous. Trimming left V 8 bases short and J 0 bases short, with 8 bases between. Germline assignment: CDR1 MNHEY and CDR2 SMNVEV (reference sequence). The CDR3 consists of 14 residues. The CDR3 nucleotides read TGTGCCAGCGCTAAAAACTCTGGGGCCAACGTCCTGACTTTC. Translating it yields CASAKNSGANVLTF.

This clone was recorded only once. This rearrangement joins TRBV5-1 to TRBJ2-5; 7 bases fit TRBD2. The V and J ends lost 4 bases and 0 bases, in that order; junction bases with no gene match: 9. The CDR3 is made up of 16 amino acids. CDR1 and CDR2 (germline): SGHRS, YFSETQ. The CDR3 region has the DNA TGCGCCAGCAGCAAGGGCAGCGGGACGTACCAAGAGACCCAGTACTTC. This encodes CASSKGSGTYQETQYF.

For the CDR3, the DNA is TGTGCCAGCAGCTTTGGGACAGGCACTGAAGCTTTCTTT. This codes for CASSFGTGTEAFF. The chain is built from TRBV7-3 and TRBJ1-1; 8 bases are shared with TRBD1. Looked up from germline, CDR1 is SGHTA and CDR2 is FQGTGA. V lost 3 bases, J lost 4 bases, and 1 base stayed unmatched. CDR3 length: 13 amino acids.

The genes are TRBV19 and TRBJ1-6; D is perhaps TRBD1 (5 bases). CDR3 length equals 17 residues. V dropped 7 bases and J dropped 0 bases, with 16 bases sitting between them. The germline V gene encodes CDR1 LNHDA and CDR2 SQIVND (reference sequence). CDR3 DNA: TGTGCCAGTACCCTTAAGACAGCTAGCTCCTATAATTCACCCCTCCACTTT. It is translated as CASTLKTASSYNSPLHF. Full variable domain (remainder filled in from reference TRBV19 and TRBJ1-6): DGGITQSPKYLFRKEGQNVTLSCEQNLNHDAMYWYRQDPGQGLRLIYYSQIVNDFQKGDIAEGYSVSREKKESFPLTVTSAQKNPTAFYLCASTLKTASSYNSPLHFGNGTRLTVT.

The rearrangement links TRBV18 to TRBJ1-3, with TRBD1 as a possible D gene (6 bases). The V end lost 4 bases, the J end lost 7 bases, and 14 bases lay between the germline ends. Germline V gene data show CDR1 as KGHSH and CDR2 as LQKENI. The CDR3 covers 14 residues. Written as DNA, the CDR3 is TGTGCCAGCTCACGCTCAGGGGTTCTGAACACCATATATTTT. This codes for CASSRSGVLNTIYF.

This clone has only one observation. This rearrangement joins TRBV18 to TRBJ1-6, with D possibly matching TRBD1 (5 bases). CDR1 and CDR2 from the germline V gene are KGHSH and LQKENI. Trimming cost V 0 bases and J 6 bases, with 12 bases left between them. The CDR3 totals 16 residues. The CDR3 DNA follows: TGTGCCAGCTCACCACCTTCCAGGGTGAGTAATTCACCCCTCCACTTT. This gives the protein CASSPPSRVSNSPLHF. The variable domain in full, with the rest retrieved from reference TRBV18 and TRBJ1-6, is NAGVMQNPRHLVRRRGQEARLRCSPMKGHSHVYWYRQLPEEGLKFMVYLQKENIIDESGMPKERFSAEFPKEGPSILRIQQVVRGDSAAYFCASSPPSRVSNSPLHFGNGTRLTVT.

This CDR3 reads CASSFQGGQPQHF. CDR3 sequence (DNA): TGCGCCAGCAGCTTTCAGGGTGGACAGCCCCAGCATTTT. The chain joins TRBV5-1 to TRBJ1-5; TRBD1 is a possible D gene (5 bases). Germline lookup yields CDR1 SGHRS and CDR2 YFSETQ. This CDR3 is built from 13 residues. Between the trimmed V and J ends, which lost 2 bases and 7 bases, there was a span of 10 bases. The full variable domain, its missing parts supplied by reference TRBV5-1 and TRBJ1-5, is KAGVTQTPRYLIKTRGQQVTLSCSPISGHRSVSWYQQTPGQGLQFLFEYFSETQRNKGNFPGRFSGRQFSNSRSEMNVSTLELGDSALYLCASSFQGGQPQHFGDGTRLSIL.

The chain combines TRBV18 with TRBJ1-1; 7 bases match TRBD1. Germline V lookup: CDR1 KGHSH, CDR2 LQKENI. J gave up 0 bases and V 1 base, and 5 bases lay outside the gene matches. CDR3 size: 16 residues. CDR3 nucleotide sequence: TGTGCCAGCTCACCACAAAGGACAGGAATGAACACTGAAGCTTTCTTT. It translates to CASSPQRTGMNTEAFF.

The chain combines TRBV7-3 with TRBJ1-2; D is ambiguous. This CDR3 comprises 12 residues. V was clipped by 4 bases and J by 5 bases, with 8 bases between them. Germline CDR1 is SGHTA and CDR2 is FQGTGA. CDR3 nucleotides: TGTGCCAGCAGCTCGTCGGGATATGGCTACACCTTC. It yields the protein CASSSSGYGYTF.

The chain is built from TRBV7-9 and TRBJ2-7; D possibly corresponds to TRBD1 (6 bases). The V gene lost 3 bases and the J gene lost 6 bases, with 9 bases spanning the gap. Germline assignment: CDR1 SEHNR and CDR2 FQNEAQ (reference sequence). The CDR3 is 12 residues long. The CDR3 nucleotides read TGTGCCAGCAGCTTCTCAGGGGCCGAGCAGTACGTC. Translation: CASSFSGAEQYV.